Reported below is one TCR beta chain. These data come from a study of blood T cell repertoires in COVID-19. The wider study: COVID-19 samples collected from the United States, Italy and Spain covered acute and convalescent phases. T cells, B-cell-depleted T cells, or PBMCs supplied cDNA or gDNA.

J was trimmed by 6 bases and V by 2 bases; bases with no gene match: 5. Germline V gives CDR1 MNHEY, CDR2 SVGAGI. This CDR3 has 15 residues. TCRdb's table, derived via immunoSEQ multiplex PCR, lists solely in-frame clones and lacks some. The sample has under 95,000 clones, roughly 82% seen once. Sequenced: peripheral blood. This clonotype originated in a woman older than 75 with acute or convalescent COVID-19. This sequence joins TRBV6-5 and TRBJ2-7; the match to TRBD1 covers 12 bases. The CDR3 loop reads CASSYPGTGGGEQYF. The CDR3 nucleotides are TGTGCCAGCAGTTACCCCGGGACAGGGGGCGGCGAGCAGTACTTC.